The 8 T cell receptor beta chains given below trace back to one sample, sequenced in a study of metastatic and nonmetastatic thyroid tumors. Ahead of thyroid surgery, no patient had received treatment of any kind. TCRdb re-processed the PCR reads through MiXCR. The table includes 22,000 or so clones, over 9.5% detected once. The sample was blood. These receptors were collected from a female donor with papillary thyroid cancer or a benign thyroid nodule (not recorded which). Some clones in this sample may be carry-over from other donors' samples.

This clone is medium-sized. The gene calls are TRBV6-6 and TRBJ1-6; D is unresolved. Trimming left V 2 bases short and J 6 bases short, with 8 bases between. CDR1 is MNHNY, CDR2 SVGAGI, per germline (reference sequence). The CDR3 has 14 amino acids. The CDR3 DNA sequence: TGTGCCAGCAGTTACACAGACTTTAATTCACCCCTCCACTTT. It is translated as CASSYTDFNSPLHF.

This clone was detected many times. Other DNA sequences in this sample translate to the same CDR3. This chain uses TRBV7-2 with TRBJ1-1; D is unclear. V lost 4 bases, J lost 1 base, and 13 bases lay in between. CDR1 is SGHTA and CDR2 is FQGNSA in the germline V gene. CDR3 length equals 15 residues. CDR3: CASSSEGIRNTEAFF. CDR3 sequence (DNA): TGTGCCAGCAGCTCGGAGGGAATACGGAACACTGAAGCTTTCTTT.

This clone has a count of ten or more. The genes are TRBV13 and TRBJ2-7, with 8 positions matching TRBD2. The germline V gene has CDR1 PRHDT and CDR2 FYEKMQ (reference sequence). The trim removed 5 bases at V and 1 base at J, leaving 4 bases unmatched. The CDR3 is 14 amino acids. CDR3 protein: CASSPGLDSYEQYF. The CDR3 DNA reads TGTGCCAGCAGCCCGGGACTAGATTCCTACGAGCAGTACTTC.

In its sample, this clone was seen many times. The rearrangement joins TRBV30 to TRBJ1-3; D is possibly TRBD1 (5 bases). The CDR3 runs to 15 residues. V lost 2 bases and J 2 bases, leaving 13 bases between the germline ends. The germline V gene has CDR1 GTSNPN and CDR2 SVGIG (reference sequence). CDR3 nucleotides: TGTGCCTGGAGTACTCCAGGGAATGCTGGAAACACCATATATTTT. It specifies CAWSTPGNAGNTIYF.

This clone was picked up many times. This rearrangement joins TRBV19 to TRBJ1-5; tentative D call: TRBD1 (5 bases). The CDR3 has 15 residues. Trimming shortened V by 6 bases and J by 0 bases, and 12 bases separated the two germline ends. Germline assignment: CDR1 LNHDA and CDR2 SQIVND (reference sequence). CDR3 sequence: CASSLRAYSNQPQHF. In DNA, the CDR3 is TGTGCCAGTAGCCTCAGGGCCTATAGCAATCAGCCCCAGCATTTT.

This clone was recorded many times. This chain links TRBV9 with TRBJ2-7; D assignment may be TRBD1 or TRBD2 (6 bases each). Germline assignment: CDR1 SGDLS and CDR2 YYNGEE. CDR3 length equals 15 residues. The ends were cut back, 4 bases at V and 4 bases at J, with 18 bases in the middle. CDR3 sequence: CASSRQGGSPYEQYF. The CDR3, as DNA: TGTGCCAGCAGCCGGCAAGGGGGGAGTCCGTACGAGCAGTACTTC. The variable domain in full, with the rest retrieved from reference TRBV9 and TRBJ2-7, is DSGVTQTPKHLITATGQRVTLRCSPRSGDLSVYWYQQSLDQGLQFLIQYYNGEERAKGNILERFSAQQFPDLHSELNLSSLELGDSALYFCASSRQGGSPYEQYFGPGTRLTVT.

Comment on this clone: A single base separates this from a much larger clone, so it may be a read error. This specimen includes other DNA sequences encoding the same CDR3. The chain is built from TRBV29-1 and TRBJ2-6; D unclear. V lost 2 bases and J 0 bases, leaving 11 bases between the germline ends. CDR1 and CDR2 from the germline V gene are SQVTM and ANQGSEA. The CDR3 consists of 16 residues. CDR3 amino acids: CSVESDISSGANVLTF. Written as DNA, the CDR3 is TGCAGCGTTGAATCTGACATAAGCTCTGGGGCCAACGTCCTGACTTTC.

This clone has ten or more counts. DNA of the CDR3: TGTGCCAGCAGCTTTGGCTGGGAAGACTCTGGAAACACCATATATTTT. Its translation: CASSFGWEDSGNTIYF. This chain uses TRBV5-5 with TRBJ1-3; the D is unclear. The CDR3 totals 16 residues. V gave up 2 bases and J gave up 0 bases, with 12 bases separating them. The germline V gene encodes CDR1 SGHKS and CDR2 YYEKEE (reference sequence).